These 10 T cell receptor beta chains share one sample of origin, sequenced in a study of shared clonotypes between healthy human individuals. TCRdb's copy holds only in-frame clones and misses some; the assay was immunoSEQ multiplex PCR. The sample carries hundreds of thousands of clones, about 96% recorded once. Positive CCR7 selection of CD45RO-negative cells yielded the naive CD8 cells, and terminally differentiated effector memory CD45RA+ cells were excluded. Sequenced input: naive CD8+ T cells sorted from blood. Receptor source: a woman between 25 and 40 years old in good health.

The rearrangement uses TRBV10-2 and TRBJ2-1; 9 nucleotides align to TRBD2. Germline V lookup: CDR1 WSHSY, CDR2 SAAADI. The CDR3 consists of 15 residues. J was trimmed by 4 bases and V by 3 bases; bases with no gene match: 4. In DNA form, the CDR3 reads TGCGCCAGCAGTGACCTAGCGGGATTATACAATGAGCAGTTCTTC. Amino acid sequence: CASSDLAGLYNEQFF.

The CDR3 loop is CASSLASKETQYF. In DNA, the CDR3 is TGTGCCAGCAGCTTGGCTAGCAAAGAGACCCAGTACTTC. The V call is TRBV5-4, the J call TRBJ2-5, with D maybe TRBD2 (5 bases). Trimming pared 0 bases from V and 3 bases from J, leaving 6 bases between. CDR3 length: 13 residues. CDR1 and CDR2 (germline): SGHNT, YYREEE (reference sequence). Looking up the rest from reference TRBV5-4 and TRBJ2-5 gives the full variable domain: ETGVTQSPTHLIKTRGQQVTLRCSSQSGHNTVSWYQQALGQGPQFIFQYYREEENGRGNFPPRFSGLQFPNYSSELNVNALELDDSALYLCASSLASKETQYFGPGTRLLVL.

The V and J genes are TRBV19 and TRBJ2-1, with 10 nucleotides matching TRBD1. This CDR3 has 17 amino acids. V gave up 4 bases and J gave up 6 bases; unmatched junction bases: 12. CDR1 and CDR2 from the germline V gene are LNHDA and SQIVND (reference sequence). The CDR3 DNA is TGTGCCAGTAGTAGACCCCCTAGACAGGGGGCGCGCAATGAGCAGTTCTTC. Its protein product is CASSRPPRQGARNEQFF.

The CDR3 region is CAISPTGGDEKLFF. As DNA, the CDR3 is TGTGCCATCAGTCCTACAGGGGGTGACGAAAAACTGTTTTTT. The chain employs TRBV10-3 and TRBJ1-4; 8 bases are a match to TRBD1. CDR1 is ENHRY and CDR2 is SYGVKD in the germline V gene. The CDR3 length is 14 residues. After removal of 5 bases from V and 8 bases from J, the junction contained 7 bases not matched to a gene.

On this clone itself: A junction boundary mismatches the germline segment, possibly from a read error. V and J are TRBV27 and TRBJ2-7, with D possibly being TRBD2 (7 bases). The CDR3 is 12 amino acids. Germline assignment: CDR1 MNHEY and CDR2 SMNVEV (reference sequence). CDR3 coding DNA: TGTGCCACCAGTTCCGGGGGGCTCGGGCAGTACTTC. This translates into CATSSGGLGQYF.

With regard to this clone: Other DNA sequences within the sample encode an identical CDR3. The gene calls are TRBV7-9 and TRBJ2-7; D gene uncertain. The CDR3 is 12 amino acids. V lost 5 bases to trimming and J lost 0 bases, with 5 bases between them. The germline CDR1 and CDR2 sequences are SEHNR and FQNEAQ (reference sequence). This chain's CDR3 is CASSLTSYEQYF. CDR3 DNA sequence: TGTGCCAGCAGCCTCACCTCCTACGAGCAGTACTTC.

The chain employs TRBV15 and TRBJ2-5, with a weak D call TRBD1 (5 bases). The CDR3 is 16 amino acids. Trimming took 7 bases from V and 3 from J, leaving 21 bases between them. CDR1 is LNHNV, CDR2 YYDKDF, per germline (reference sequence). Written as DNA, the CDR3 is TGTGCCACCACCAGGGATCCAGCGTTAGGGGAAGAGACCCAGTACTTC. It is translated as CATTRDPALGEETQYF.

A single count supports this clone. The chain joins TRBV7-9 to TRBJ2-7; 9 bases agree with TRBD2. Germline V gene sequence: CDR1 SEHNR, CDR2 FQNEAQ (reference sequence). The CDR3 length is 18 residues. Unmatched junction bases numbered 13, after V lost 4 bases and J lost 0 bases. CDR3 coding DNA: TGTGCCAGCAGCTCCACCCTCAGGACTAGCGCAAACTCCTACGAGCAGTACTTC. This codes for CASSSTLRTSANSYEQYF.

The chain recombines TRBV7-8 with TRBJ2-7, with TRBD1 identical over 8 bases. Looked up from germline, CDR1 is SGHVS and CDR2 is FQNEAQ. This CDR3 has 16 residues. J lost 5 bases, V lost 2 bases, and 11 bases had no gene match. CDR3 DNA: TGTGCCAGCAGCTTAACGGTGGCCGACAGGGGACACGAGCAGTACTTC. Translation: CASSLTVADRGHEQYF.

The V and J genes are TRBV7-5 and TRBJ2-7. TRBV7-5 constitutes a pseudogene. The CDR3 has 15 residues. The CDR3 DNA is TGTGCCAGCAGCTTCCGGGACGGGGATGTACGAGGGCAGTACTTC. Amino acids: CASSFRDGDVRGQYF.